The subject of this entry is one TCR beta chain. V was cut by 3 bases and J by 1 base, with 9 bases left in between. There are 14 residues in the CDR3. Germline V lookup: CDR1 WNHNN, CDR2 SYGVQD (reference sequence). The data originate from a study of blood T cell repertoires in COVID-19. Study-level background: What the recovered Cohort 3 donors had was two negative PCRs, clearance, or symptom resolution. The cDNA or gDNA used as material had been derived from T cells, B-cell-depleted T cells, or PBMCs.

As originally analysed: The assay estimated nucleated cells by amplifying reference gene primers. Sequencing used immunoSEQ multiplex PCR; TCRdb keeps in-frame clones, though not all of them. V and J calls and clone size follow that table, whereas D and trimming were derived from the DNA. The sample consists of roughly 340,000 clones, roughly 86% of them appearing once. Allocation to cohorts depended on clinical history reported by the participants. Sequencing input: PBMCs or T cells enriched from blood (not recorded which). The chain has TRBV10-1 and TRBJ2-5, with no clear D. This sequence originates from a man aged 35 to 55 in a cohort exposed to, infected with or recovered from COVID-19 (not recorded which). CDR3 sequence (DNA): TGCGCCAGCAGTGACTCCCCAGGCCAAGAGACCCAGTACTTC. Translating gives CASSDSPGQETQYF.